A selection of T cell receptor beta chains follows, all from one sample in a study of human CD8 memory T cell subsets. TCRdb re-called the 5' RACE reads; every CDR3 protein appears as one record, without DNA. The sample has more than 10,000 distinct CDR3 sequences. The sample comprised CD8+ stem-like memory T cells (TSCM and TCM) sorted from PBMCs. The receptors originated from a human donor in good health. The CDR3 runs from the conserved cysteine through the conserved F or W. A row's size may be missing; if present it is once, few, many or a size class.

j_gene: TRBJ2-1; v_gene: TRBV14; abundance: -; CDR3aa: CASSHLVVRGGDYNEQFF
j_gene: TRBJ2-3; v_gene: TRBV7-8; abundance: -; CDR3aa: CASSWAVERTEEVDTQYF
j_gene: TRBJ2-7; v_gene: TRBV5-1; abundance: -; CDR3aa: CASSLDAYEQYF
j_gene: TRBJ1-2; v_gene: TRBV29-1; abundance: -; CDR3aa: CSVAGQGKDYGYTF
j_gene: TRBJ2-7; v_gene: TRBV29-1; abundance: medium-sized; CDR3aa: CSVEGLDRVGAYEQYF
j_gene: TRBJ2-3; v_gene: TRBV9; abundance: -; CDR3aa: CASSVSGPSTDTQYF
j_gene: TRBJ2-7; v_gene: TRBV3-1; abundance: -; CDR3aa: CASSQDSGASYEQYF
j_gene: TRBJ2-1; v_gene: TRBV20-1; abundance: -; CDR3aa: CSARNTTSSYNEQFF
j_gene: TRBJ2-7; v_gene: TRBV2; abundance: -; CDR3aa: CASSEGNYEQYF
j_gene: TRBJ1-1; v_gene: TRBV6-6; abundance: medium-sized; CDR3aa: CASSYLRAEAFF
j_gene: TRBJ2-2; v_gene: TRBV7-8; abundance: -; CDR3aa: CASSYNPRDYTNTGELFF
j_gene: TRBJ2-7; v_gene: TRBV6-6; abundance: -; CDR3aa: CASSTDRDEQYF
j_gene: TRBJ2-7; v_gene: TRBV12-3/TRBV12-4; abundance: -; CDR3aa: CASSEGLAIYEQYF
j_gene: TRBJ2-3; v_gene: TRBV27; abundance: -; CDR3aa: CASSFVRITDTQYF
j_gene: TRBJ1-4; v_gene: TRBV7-8; abundance: -; CDR3aa: CASSPRGGGEKLFF
j_gene: TRBJ2-1; v_gene: TRBV4-1; abundance: -; CDR3aa: CASSQRDTQWEQFF
j_gene: TRBJ1-5; v_gene: TRBV7-9; abundance: -; CDR3aa: CASNKPGQGNQPQHF
j_gene: TRBJ2-1; v_gene: TRBV2; abundance: -; CDR3aa: CASIERASVNEQFF
j_gene: TRBJ1-1; v_gene: TRBV7-9; abundance: medium-sized; CDR3aa: CASSLGITEAFF
j_gene: TRBJ2-1; v_gene: TRBV20-1; abundance: -; CDR3aa: CSARDPAGVYNEQFF
j_gene: TRBJ2-7; v_gene: TRBV25-1; abundance: -; CDR3aa: CATGQGYEQYF
j_gene: TRBJ2-4; v_gene: TRBV7-3; abundance: -; CDR3aa: CASSFTSGRLKNIQYF
j_gene: TRBJ2-7; v_gene: TRBV25-1; abundance: -; CDR3aa: CASSRQGGLSEQYF
j_gene: TRBJ2-3; v_gene: TRBV20-1; abundance: -; CDR3aa: CSAIPAGGDYTQYF
j_gene: TRBJ2-2; v_gene: TRBV20-1; abundance: -; CDR3aa: CSARDLGLLTNANTGELFF
j_gene: TRBJ2-3; v_gene: TRBV28; abundance: -; CDR3aa: CASSSGFTDTQYF
j_gene: TRBJ1-5; v_gene: TRBV10-3; abundance: -; CDR3aa: CAISESNQNSNQPQHF
j_gene: TRBJ2-2; v_gene: TRBV28; abundance: -; CDR3aa: CASSTHIGGSGELFF
j_gene: TRBJ2-1; v_gene: TRBV9; abundance: -; CDR3aa: CASSGATGPEQFF
j_gene: TRBJ2-7; v_gene: TRBV20-1; abundance: -; CDR3aa: CSAPGGTAGTWEQYF
j_gene: TRBJ2-1; v_gene: TRBV7-2; abundance: -; CDR3aa: CASSSPGLADLNEQFF
j_gene: TRBJ1-1; v_gene: TRBV28; abundance: -; CDR3aa: CASSFPLGVENTEAFF
j_gene: TRBJ2-1; v_gene: TRBV2; abundance: -; CDR3aa: CASSTRGGDSYNEQFF
j_gene: TRBJ2-1; v_gene: TRBV30; abundance: -; CDR3aa: CAQLAGGLSYNEQFF
j_gene: TRBJ2-7; v_gene: TRBV29-1; abundance: -; CDR3aa: CSVEELRWRTSYEQYF
j_gene: TRBJ2-1; v_gene: TRBV24-1; abundance: -; CDR3aa: CATSDLYNEQFF
j_gene: TRBJ2-7; v_gene: TRBV28; abundance: -; CDR3aa: CASSPQRAGGPEQYF
j_gene: TRBJ2-1; v_gene: TRBV5-1; abundance: -; CDR3aa: CASSLYAGPNEQFF
j_gene: TRBJ2-3; v_gene: TRBV28; abundance: -; CDR3aa: CASSLSLSDGARSTDTQYF
j_gene: TRBJ2-2; v_gene: TRBV24-1; abundance: -; CDR3aa: CATGAGLTGELFF
j_gene: TRBJ2-7; v_gene: TRBV19; abundance: -; CDR3aa: CASSIDHEGAGEQYF
j_gene: TRBJ2-7; v_gene: TRBV27; abundance: -; CDR3aa: CASSLGRPTYEQYF
j_gene: TRBJ2-5; v_gene: TRBV7-9; abundance: -; CDR3aa: CASSLDPDQETQYF
j_gene: TRBJ2-3; v_gene: TRBV28; abundance: -; CDR3aa: CASSFRYTDTQYF
j_gene: TRBJ2-7; v_gene: TRBV7-3; abundance: -; CDR3aa: CASSPGGDEQYF
j_gene: TRBJ1-1; v_gene: TRBV28; abundance: -; CDR3aa: CASSLSENTEAFF